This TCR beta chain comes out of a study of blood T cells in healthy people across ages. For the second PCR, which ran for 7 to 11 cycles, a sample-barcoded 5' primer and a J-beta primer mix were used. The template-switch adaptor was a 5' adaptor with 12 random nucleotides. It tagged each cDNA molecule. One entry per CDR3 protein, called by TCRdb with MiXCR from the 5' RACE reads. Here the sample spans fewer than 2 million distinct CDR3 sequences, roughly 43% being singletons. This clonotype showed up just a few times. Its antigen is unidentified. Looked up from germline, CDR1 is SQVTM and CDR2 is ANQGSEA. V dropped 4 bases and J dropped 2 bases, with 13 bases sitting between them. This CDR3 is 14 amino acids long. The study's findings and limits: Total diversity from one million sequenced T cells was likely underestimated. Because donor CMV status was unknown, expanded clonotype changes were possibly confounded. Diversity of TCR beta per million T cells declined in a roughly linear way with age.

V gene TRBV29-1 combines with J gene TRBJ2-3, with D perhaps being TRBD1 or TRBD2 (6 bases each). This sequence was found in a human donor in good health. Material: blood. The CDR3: CSVVVGGPTDTQYF. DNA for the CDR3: TGCAGCGTTGTCGTTGGGGGGCCCACAGATACGCAGTATTTT.